Given below is one T cell receptor (beta chain) in context. Random hexamers were used to reverse transcribe an amount of roughly 0.45 to 1 ug RNA. TCRdb processed the immunoSEQ multiplex PCR reads anew with MiXCR; each CDR3 protein has one entry. The profile covers more than 100,000 distinct CDR3 sequences, with nearly 95% appearing a single time and more than 0.095% taken by the ten largest. Matched for age and sex, the controls were healthy donors. This sample is drawn from a study of CD8 T cells in Susac syndrome. The receptor's source is a human donor in good health. Sequencing input: CD4+ T cells from PBMCs.

DNA for the CDR3: TGTGCCATCCGGCCGCCCGGGAACTACGAGCAGTACTTC. Its translation: CAIRPPGNYEQYF. This chain joins TRBV28 and TRBJ2-7; tentative D call: TRBD2 (5 bases). The CDR3 extends over 13 amino acids. Between the trimmed V and J ends, which lost 10 bases and 3 bases, there was a span of 16 bases. Germline V lookup: CDR1 MDHEN, CDR2 SYDVKM.